The 4 T cell receptor beta chains below were found in one sample sequenced in a study of cytomegalovirus exposure and HLA in healthy donors. The PCR ran on 60 Vbeta and 13 Jbeta primers. Sequencing was performed with immunoSEQ multiplex PCR; in TCRdb, only in-frame clones are kept and a portion is missing. The sample holds some 180,000 clones; around 80% are singletons and the top ten take approximately 3.7%. Sequencing was done on a sample of PBMCs. The receptors stem from a woman aged 55-70 years in good health and CMV-seropositive.

This clone was counted a single time. The chain is built from TRBV10-3 and TRBJ2-2; 7 bases are shared with TRBD1. Germline lookup yields CDR1 ENHRY and CDR2 SYGVKD. The CDR3 sequence is 17 residues long. The V and J ends lost 2 bases and 4 bases, in that order; junction bases with no gene match: 10. CDR3 in amino acids: CAISERQGLGSTGELFF. CDR3 DNA: TGTGCCATCAGTGAGAGACAGGGTCTCGGATCCACCGGGGAGCTGTTTTTT.

This clone has only a few counts. The chain joins TRBV28 to TRBJ1-5; 8 positions agree with TRBD1. Germline V gives CDR1 MDHEN, CDR2 SYDVKM. Trimming at V came to 5 bases and at J to 4 bases, leaving 10 bases not matched to a gene. This CDR3 has 16 residues. DNA for the CDR3: TGTGCCAGCAGTCCAGGGACAGGACCTTTAAATCAGCCCCAGCATTTT. Protein product: CASSPGTGPLNQPQHF.

The chain carries TRBV27 and TRBJ1-5, with unresolved D. CDR1 is MNHEY and CDR2 is SMNVEV in the germline V gene (reference sequence). V lost 2 bases and J 7 bases, leaving 9 bases between the germline ends. CDR3 size: 13 residues. The CDR3 sequence: CASSLRIAQPQHF. The DNA of the CDR3 is TGTGCCAGCAGTTTAAGGATAGCCCAGCCCCAGCATTTT.

This chain uses TRBV11-3 with TRBJ2-2; TRBD1 aligns across 7 bases. V shed 6 bases and J 6 bases; nucleotides not matched to a gene: 7. CDR3 length: 14 residues. The V gene's germline CDR1 is SGHNT and CDR2 YENEEA. The CDR3 loop reads CASSARGFAGELFF. DNA of the CDR3: TGTGCCAGCAGTGCCAGGGGGTTTGCCGGGGAGCTGTTTTTT.